This passage covers 25 T cell receptor beta chains from one sample sequenced in a study of sequential checkpoint blockade in melanoma. Assay used: immunoSEQ multiplex PCR; TCRdb lists only in-frame clones, some missing. The table records fewer than 40,000 clones, approximately 91% of them present only once. Treatment in this sample: randomized to nivolumab then ipilimumab (arm A) or the reverse (arm B). The sample here was CD8+ T cells sorted from blood (inferred from file names), taken from a patient given nivolumab and ipilimumab in sequence. Receptor source: a human donor with melanoma.

The chain employs TRBV6-6 and TRBJ1-5; D unclear. This CDR3 spans 14 amino acids. Trimming shortened V by 2 bases and J by 5 bases, and 10 bases separated the two germline ends. CDR1 is MNHNY and CDR2 is SVGAGI in the germline V gene (reference sequence). The CDR3 DNA is TGTGCCAGCAGTTACGCGTCCCCTCATCAGCCCCAGCATTTT. Amino acids: CASSYASPHQPQHF.

This chain uses TRBV2 with TRBJ2-7; D is perhaps TRBD2 (6 bases). The CDR3 consists of 15 residues. V lost 3 bases and J lost 6, with 18 bases in between. Germline CDR1 is SNHLY and CDR2 is FYNNEI. In DNA form, the CDR3 reads TGTGCCAGCAGTGACCCTATCACGGGAGAGGGCGAGCAGTACTTC. Residues: CASSDPITGEGEQYF.

The chain combines TRBV10-3 with TRBJ2-3; weak D call: TRBD2 (5 bases). Germline CDR1 reads ENHRY; CDR2 reads SYGVKD. V gave up 4 bases and J gave up 2 bases, with 22 bases separating them. There are 18 residues in the CDR3. This CDR3 is CAISGPSWEADPTDTQYF. The CDR3 DNA reads TGTGCCATCAGTGGCCCCAGCTGGGAAGCGGATCCCACAGATACGCAGTATTTT.

The V and J genes are TRBV9 and TRBJ2-7, with 9 bases identical to TRBD1. V dropped 4 bases and J dropped 7; count of bases not matched to a gene: 15. The CDR3 spans 16 residues. CDR1 is SGDLS and CDR2 is YYNGEE in the germline V gene. The CDR3 DNA sequence: TGTGCCAGCAGCCCTCTCGGGGGGACAGGGACAATGGAGCAGTACTTC. It codes for CASSPLGGTGTMEQYF.

The rearrangement links TRBV11-3 to TRBJ2-7, with 10 bases aligning to TRBD2. CDR3 length: 14 residues. Germline CDR1 SGHNT, CDR2 YENEEA. V was pared by 6 bases and J by 2 bases, with 4 bases of the junction left unmatched. DNA for the CDR3: TGTGCCAGCAGTTGGACTAGCGGACCCTACGAGCAGTACGTC. Translation gives CASSWTSGPYEQYV.

This clone was detected once. The chain combines TRBV9 with TRBJ2-3, with 9 bases aligning to TRBD1. Germline V lookup: CDR1 SGDLS, CDR2 YYNGEE. The V segment lost 0 bases and the J segment 3 bases; nucleotides outside the gene matches: 5. This CDR3 has 16 amino acids. The CDR3 sequence is CASSVDTGGDTDTQYF. CDR3 in DNA: TGTGCCAGCAGCGTAGACACAGGGGGCGATACAGATACGCAGTATTTT.

The rearrangement links TRBV19 to TRBJ1-1; D is ambiguous. This CDR3 has 13 amino acids. V was shortened by 5 bases and J by 2 bases, with 9 bases between the two germline ends. CDR1 LNHDA and CDR2 SQIVND come from the germline V gene (reference sequence). The CDR3 DNA follows: TGTGCCAGTAGTTACTGGTTAAACACTGAAGCTTTCTTT. As protein: CASSYWLNTEAFF.

This clone was seen only once. The chain combines TRBV27 with TRBJ2-1, with D uncertain. The CDR3 consists of 14 residues. Trimming left V 4 bases short and J 0 bases short, with 7 bases between. The germline V gene has CDR1 MNHEY and CDR2 SMNVEV (reference sequence). CDR3 amino acids: CASSSLYSYNEQFF. The CDR3 coding sequence is TGTGCCAGCAGTTCCCTATACTCCTACAATGAGCAGTTCTTC.

The chain employs TRBV27 and TRBJ1-5; TRBD1 might be the D (5 bases). V was trimmed by 2 bases and J by 0 bases, leaving 8 bases between them. The CDR3 totals 15 residues. Germline CDR1 is MNHEY and CDR2 is SMNVEV (reference sequence). The CDR3 bases are TGTGCCAGCAGTTTAGGGGCAGCTAGCAATCAGCCCCAGCATTTT. Its translation: CASSLGAASNQPQHF.

The chain is built from TRBV5-4 and TRBJ2-7, with D perhaps matching TRBD1 (6 bases). The length of the CDR3 is 14 residues. V was shortened by 1 base and J by 3 bases, with 11 bases between the two germline ends. The germline V gene has CDR1 SGHNT and CDR2 YYREEE (reference sequence). Written as DNA, the CDR3 is TGTGCCAGCAGCTTGATGGGGGCGAGCTACGAGCAGTACTTC. Its translation is CASSLMGASYEQYF.

The rearrangement links TRBV5-1 to TRBJ2-2, with TRBD1 matching 8 bases. CDR1 SGHRS and CDR2 YFSETQ come from the germline V gene. The CDR3 has 14 residues. V shed 7 bases, J shed 4 bases, and the junction held 6 bases outside the gene matches. The CDR3 loop is CASAGGVGTGELFF. CDR3 nucleotide sequence: TGCGCCAGCGCAGGGGGCGTTGGCACCGGGGAGCTGTTTTTT.

The chain uses TRBV9 and TRBJ2-3, with 11 nucleotides matching TRBD2. CDR1 is SGDLS and CDR2 is YYNGEE in the germline V gene. V was pared by 3 bases and J by 2 bases, with 2 bases of the junction left unmatched. The CDR3 extends over 15 amino acids. The CDR3 protein is CASSALAGATDTQYF. Written as DNA, the CDR3 is TGTGCCAGCAGCGCACTAGCGGGGGCCACAGATACGCAGTATTTT.

The gene calls are TRBV29-1 and TRBJ2-1; tentative D call: TRBD1 (6 bases). The CDR3 loop spans 12 amino acids. The germline V gene has CDR1 SQVTM and CDR2 ANQGSEA. Trimming cost V 3 bases and J 8 bases, with 11 bases left between them. CDR3 protein: CSVEQGYDEQFF. The CDR3 bases are TGCAGCGTTGAGCAGGGGTATGATGAGCAGTTCTTC.

The rearrangement uses TRBV13 and TRBJ1-1; TRBD1 matches 10 bases. J gave up 0 bases and V 8 bases, and 6 bases lay outside the gene matches. CDR3 length equals 15 residues. The V gene's germline CDR1 is PRHDT and CDR2 FYEKMQ (reference sequence). The CDR3 loop reads CASEKGQGMNTEAFF. DNA of the CDR3: TGTGCCAGCGAGAAGGGACAGGGGATGAACACTGAAGCTTTCTTT.

This chain links TRBV27 with TRBJ2-7; 9 bases are shared with TRBD2. V was pared by 8 bases and J by 0 bases, with 5 bases of the junction left unmatched. The germline CDR1 and CDR2 sequences are MNHEY and SMNVEV (reference sequence). The CDR3 is made up of 14 amino acids. As DNA, the CDR3 is TGTGCCAGCGATGGAGCGGGGGGCTCCTACGAGCAGTACGTC. Its protein is CASDGAGGSYEQYV.

This chain uses TRBV5-5 with TRBJ2-7; 7 bases align to TRBD2. The CDR3 length is 15 residues. Per germline, CDR1 SGHKS and CDR2 YYEKEE (reference sequence). The J segment lost 4 bases and the V segment lost 4 bases, leaving 11 bases of the junction unmatched. The CDR3 region is CASSPSSGNLYEQYV. CDR3 in DNA: TGTGCCAGCAGCCCCTCCAGCGGGAACCTATACGAGCAGTACGTC.

The rearrangement links TRBV7-9 to TRBJ2-1; 9 bases align to TRBD2. CDR3 size: 17 residues. The V gene's germline CDR1 is SEHNR and CDR2 FQNEAQ (reference sequence). The J segment lost 2 bases and the V segment lost 4 bases, leaving 9 bases of the junction unmatched. CDR3 sequence: CASSSRTSEGPYNEQFF. The DNA for the CDR3 is TGTGCCAGCAGCTCGAGGACTAGCGAGGGTCCCTACAATGAGCAGTTCTTC. The full variable domain, in which reference TRBV7-9 and TRBJ2-1 provide the parts outside the CDR3, is DTGVSQNPRHKITKRGQNVTFRCDPISEHNRLYWYRQTLGQGPEFLTYFQNEAQLEKSRLLSDRFSAERPKGSFSTLEIQRTEQGDSAMYLCASSSRTSEGPYNEQFFGPGTRLTVL.

The chain uses TRBV7-8 and TRBJ2-1, with 11 bases fitting TRBD2. The trim removed 3 bases at V and 6 bases at J, leaving 4 bases unmatched. This CDR3 is built from 15 residues. Germline CDR1 reads SGHVS; CDR2 reads FQNEAQ. The CDR3 sequence is CASSFLAGGGNEQFF. Written as DNA, the CDR3 is TGTGCCAGCAGCTTCCTAGCGGGAGGAGGCAATGAGCAGTTCTTC.

The chain is built from TRBV6-5 and TRBJ1-2; D is possibly TRBD1 (5 bases). The germline CDR1 and CDR2 sequences are MNHEY and SVGAGI. The CDR3 covers 14 residues. Between the trimmed V and J ends, which lost 2 bases and 7 bases, there was a span of 14 bases. CDR3 sequence: CASSYQGLSGGYTF. CDR3 in DNA: TGTGCCAGCAGTTACCAGGGCCTCTCTGGTGGCTACACCTTC.

This chain uses TRBV5-8 with TRBJ2-7, with D maybe TRBD2 (6 bases). CDR3 length: 13 amino acids. The ends were cut back, 2 bases at V and 5 bases at J, with 11 bases in the middle. The V gene's germline CDR1 is SGHTS and CDR2 YDEGEE. The DNA for the CDR3 is TGTGCCAGCAGCTTTGGGGGAGGCAACGAGCAGTACGTC. Amino acid sequence: CASSFGGGNEQYV.

This clone was found a few times. The CDR3 region is CSVEDGTANEQFF. The CDR3 DNA sequence: TGCAGCGTTGAAGATGGGACAGCCAATGAGCAGTTCTTC. The rearrangement links TRBV29-1 to TRBJ2-1; the match to TRBD1 covers 7 bases. The junction had 2 bases not matched to a gene; V was cut back by 0 bases and J by 6 bases. From germline, CDR1 is SQVTM and CDR2 ANQGSEA. This CDR3 contains 13 residues.

The chain is built from TRBV13 and TRBJ2-6, with TRBD2 matching 10 bases. Trimming took 5 bases from V and 2 from J; bases not matched to a gene: 0. This CDR3 spans 15 amino acids. Germline CDR1 PRHDT, CDR2 FYEKMQ (reference sequence). CDR3 loop: CASSLAGAGANVLTF. The CDR3 DNA sequence: TGTGCCAGCAGCCTAGCGGGAGCTGGGGCCAACGTCCTGACTTTC.

This clone showed up just a few times. The chain employs TRBV5-4 and TRBJ2-3; possible D gene TRBD2, 6 bases. Trimming stripped 10 bases from V and 5 bases from J, with 17 bases between. The CDR3 runs to 13 residues. CDR1 SGHNT and CDR2 YYREEE come from the germline V gene (reference sequence). The DNA of the CDR3 is TGTGCCCAGAGGCCTTCGGGGGAAGATACGCAGTATTTT. Encoded protein: CAQRPSGEDTQYF.

The genes are TRBV19 and TRBJ1-4; no clear D gene. V lost 7 bases and J 2 bases, leaving 11 bases between the germline ends. The CDR3 runs 14 residues. Per the germline V gene, CDR1 is LNHDA and CDR2 is SQIVND (reference sequence). CDR3 sequence: CASTLGKTNEKLFF. In nucleotides, the CDR3 is TGTGCCAGTACCCTAGGCAAGACTAATGAAAAACTGTTTTTT. Based on the CDR3 plus reference TRBV19 and TRBJ1-4, the full variable domain is DGGITQSPKYLFRKEGQNVTLSCEQNLNHDAMYWYRQDPGQGLRLIYYSQIVNDFQKGDIAEGYSVSREKKESFPLTVTSAQKNPTAFYLCASTLGKTNEKLFFGSGTQLSVL.

The chain joins TRBV5-1 to TRBJ2-7, with 13 bases fitting TRBD2. CDR3 length equals 14 residues. Germline trimming cut 4 bases from V and 10 bases from J; bases unmatched to any gene: 8. Germline V gives CDR1 SGHRS, CDR2 YFSETQ. CDR3 DNA sequence: TGCGCCAGCAGCACCGGACTAGCGGGAGAGAAACAGTACTTC. The encoded protein is CASSTGLAGEKQYF. The whole variable domain, filled in from reference TRBV5-1 and TRBJ2-7, reads KAGVTQTPRYLIKTRGQQVTLSCSPISGHRSVSWYQQTPGQGLQFLFEYFSETQRNKGNFPGRFSGRQFSNSRSEMNVSTLELGDSALYLCASSTGLAGEKQYFGPGTRLTVT.